The present T cell receptor (beta chain) was sequenced within a study of blood T cell repertoires in COVID-19. Study overall: T cells, B-cell-depleted T cells, or PBMCs provided the cDNA or gDNA that served as material.

J was trimmed by 4 bases and V by 7 bases; bases with no gene match: 1. CDR1 SGHDN and CDR2 FVKESK come from the germline V gene. The CDR3 is 13 amino acids. In the authors' methods: Scientists estimated how many nucleated cells there were by amplifying reference gene primers. Repertoires were generated with immunoSEQ multiplex PCR, while TCRdb's copy carries only in-frame clones and drops some. V, J and clone size are those of that table, while D and trimming were read from the DNA. The repertoire includes approximately 280,000 clones, about nine tenths of them detected once, and roughly 1.8% sits in the top ten.

The origin of this receptor is a woman aged 55-69 years who had recovered from COVID-19. Sequencing was carried out using PBMCs or T cells enriched from blood (not recorded which). The chain employs TRBV14 and TRBJ1-6, with 7 bases matching TRBD1. CDR3 region: CASTGQYNSPLHF. CDR3 nucleotide sequence: TGTGCCAGCACGGGACAGTATAATTCACCCCTCCACTTT.